This T cell receptor (beta chain) was found in a study of T cell responses to AZD1222 COVID-19 vaccine. V shed 5 bases and J shed 3 bases, with 8 bases lying between them. The germline CDR1 and CDR2 sequences are SEHNR and FQNEAQ (reference sequence). This CDR3 contains 13 residues. Libraries were prepared by immunoSEQ multiplex PCR; TCRdb keeps only in-frame clonotypes and omits some of them. This sample has approximately 110,000 clones; around 87% occur once, and the top ten carry approximately 1.2%. The origin of this receptor is an adult in good health. Source: peripheral blood, taken on day 0 of AZD1222 vaccination. This chain connects TRBV7-9 to TRBJ1-3, with unresolved D. CDR3 coding DNA: TGTGCCAGCAGCCCCGGGATTGGAAACACCATATATTTT. Translating it yields CASSPGIGNTIYF.